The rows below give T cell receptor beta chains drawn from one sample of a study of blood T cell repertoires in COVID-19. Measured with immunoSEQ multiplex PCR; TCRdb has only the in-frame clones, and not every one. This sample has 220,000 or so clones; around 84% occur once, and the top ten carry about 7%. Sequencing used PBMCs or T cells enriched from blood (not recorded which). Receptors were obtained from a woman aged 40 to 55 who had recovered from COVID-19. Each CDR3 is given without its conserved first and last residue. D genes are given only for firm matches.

CDR3 protein: ASSLGLALGEQF; D gene: TRBD2; V gene: TRBV5-4; CDR3 length: 12; J gene: TRBJ2-1
CDR3 protein: ASSQDQAVGYT; D gene: .; V gene: TRBV4-1; CDR3 length: 11; J gene: TRBJ1-2
CDR3 protein: ASSLDRGRGEQY; D gene: TRBD1; V gene: TRBV27; CDR3 length: 12; J gene: TRBJ2-7
CDR3 protein: ASSFRASGIFNEQF; D gene: TRBD2; V gene: TRBV5-6; CDR3 length: 14; J gene: TRBJ2-1
CDR3 protein: ASSLRLAENTGELF; D gene: TRBD2; V gene: TRBV5-1; CDR3 length: 14; J gene: TRBJ2-2
CDR3 protein: ASSRLQDSGNTIY; D gene: .; V gene: TRBV9; CDR3 length: 13; J gene: TRBJ1-3
CDR3 protein: ASSDFHKNTEAF; D gene: .; V gene: TRBV6-1; CDR3 length: 12; J gene: TRBJ1-1
CDR3 protein: ASSYGGGSGQPQH; D gene: .; V gene: TRBV6-6; CDR3 length: 13; J gene: TRBJ1-5
CDR3 protein: ASSQDPRAAGSYNEQF; D gene: TRBD2; V gene: TRBV4-1; CDR3 length: 16; J gene: TRBJ2-1
CDR3 protein: ASIPSGRAAGELF; D gene: TRBD2; V gene: TRBV19; CDR3 length: 13; J gene: TRBJ2-2
CDR3 protein: ASSFKAARTDTQY; D gene: .; V gene: TRBV7-2; CDR3 length: 13; J gene: TRBJ2-3
CDR3 protein: ASSVWGQDNYNEQF; D gene: .; V gene: TRBV19; CDR3 length: 14; J gene: TRBJ2-1
CDR3 protein: ASSLGQVGPGNTIY; D gene: TRBD1; V gene: TRBV7-9; CDR3 length: 14; J gene: TRBJ1-3
CDR3 protein: ASSARQGNTGELF; D gene: TRBD1; V gene: TRBV5-1; CDR3 length: 13; J gene: TRBJ2-2
CDR3 protein: ASSYSRAGPEGYT; D gene: .; V gene: TRBV6-6; CDR3 length: 13; J gene: TRBJ1-2